These 28 T cell receptor beta chains came from one sample sequenced in a study of T cell changes during pregnancy in multiple sclerosis. Method: immunoSEQ multiplex PCR; TCRdb's copy keeps in-frame clones and lacks some. The data show about 89,000 clones, 92% seen once. Sequencing was performed on peripheral blood, taken after pregnancy. The receptors were gathered from a female donor in good health, enrolled as a control in a pregnancy study.

The chain combines TRBV27 with TRBJ2-1; 7 positions agree with TRBD1. The germline V gene has CDR1 MNHEY and CDR2 SMNVEV (reference sequence). CDR3 length equals 16 residues. The V gene end was trimmed by 0 bases and the J gene end by 6 bases; junction bases not matched to a gene: 8. The CDR3 DNA is TGTGCCAGCAGTTTATCGCGACAGGGAGTACGCAATGAGCAGTTCTTC. Residues: CASSLSRQGVRNEQFF.

The V gene is TRBV11-2, the J gene TRBJ1-1, with 7 bases lining up with TRBD1. The CDR3 contains 16 residues. The ends lost 5 bases at V and 4 bases at J; junction bases unmatched: 13. The germline V gene encodes CDR1 SGHAT and CDR2 FQNNGV. The CDR3 protein is CASSPTGRGARTEAFF. The DNA of the CDR3 is TGTGCCAGCAGCCCAACGGGCAGGGGGGCGCGCACTGAAGCTTTCTTT.

This chain uses TRBV27 with TRBJ2-7, with 11 bases that match TRBD2. There are 15 residues in the CDR3. Germline V gene sequence: CDR1 MNHEY, CDR2 SMNVEV (reference sequence). Germline trimming cut 6 bases from V and 0 bases from J; bases unmatched to any gene: 4. The CDR3 region is CASRLAGGSSYEQYF. DNA of the CDR3: TGTGCCAGCAGGTTAGCGGGAGGGAGCTCCTACGAGCAGTACTTC.

This chain connects TRBV19 to TRBJ1-1, with no clear D. V was pared by 7 bases and J by 0 bases, with 12 bases between. Per the germline V gene, CDR1 is LNHDA and CDR2 is SQIVND (reference sequence). The CDR3 is 14 amino acids. The CDR3 reads CASNGALLNTEAFF. CDR3 bases: TGTGCCAGTAATGGTGCGCTGTTGAACACTGAAGCTTTCTTT. The variable domain in full, with the rest retrieved from reference TRBV19 and TRBJ1-1, is DGGITQSPKYLFRKEGQNVTLSCEQNLNHDAMYWYRQDPGQGLRLIYYSQIVNDFQKGDIAEGYSVSREKKESFPLTVTSAQKNPTAFYLCASNGALLNTEAFFGQGTRLTVV.

Regarding this clone: An end of the junction does not agree with germline; a read error may underlie this. The chain carries TRBV4-2 and TRBJ2-3; perhaps TRBD2 as D (5 bases). The CDR3 runs 14 residues. Per the germline V gene, CDR1 is LGHNA and CDR2 is YNFKEQ. The CDR3 sequence: CASSQEGSKDTQYF. CDR3 sequence (DNA): TGTGCCAGCAGCCAAGAAGGGAGCAAAGATACGCAGTATTTT.

This clone appeared once. This chain links TRBV25-1 with TRBJ1-2; 8 bases are a match to TRBD1. J was trimmed by 2 bases and V by 5 bases; bases with no gene match: 4. Germline V gives CDR1 MGHDK, CDR2 SYGVNS. The CDR3 covers 14 residues. CDR3 region: CASSTRTGNYGYTF. In DNA form, the CDR3 reads TGTGCCAGCAGTACCCGGACAGGGAACTATGGCTACACCTTC.

The rearrangement joins TRBV5-5 to TRBJ2-1; TRBD2 matches 8 bases. The V gene's germline CDR1 is SGHKS and CDR2 YYEKEE (reference sequence). Unmatched junction bases numbered 5, after V lost 0 bases and J lost 12 bases. The CDR3 has 13 amino acids. Here the CDR3 reads CASSLVASGGQFF. CDR3 in DNA: TGTGCCAGCAGCTTGGTGGCCAGCGGGGGGCAGTTCTTC.

In nucleotides, the CDR3 is TGTGCCAGCAGTTCACACAGCGGGAGGATCTATGAGCAGTTCTTC. It translates to CASSSHSGRIYEQFF. The chain is built from TRBV27 and TRBJ2-1; 9 bases are shared with TRBD2. Unmatched junction bases numbered 9, after V lost 4 bases and J lost 8 bases. Germline lookup yields CDR1 MNHEY and CDR2 SMNVEV (reference sequence). This CDR3 spans 15 amino acids.

The V and J genes are TRBV5-6 and TRBJ2-1, with 13 bases identical to TRBD2. The CDR3 spans 15 residues. CDR1 is SGHDT and CDR2 is YYEEEE in the germline V gene. The V and J ends lost 4 bases and 9 bases, in that order; junction bases with no gene match: 7. The CDR3 bases are TGTGCCAGCAGCGGAACTAGCGGGAGGGCCGGTGAGCAGTTCTTC. This gives the protein CASSGTSGRAGEQFF.

The rearrangement links TRBV10-3 to TRBJ1-2, with 7 bases lining up with TRBD1. This CDR3 has 16 residues. The ends lost 2 bases at V and 4 bases at J; junction bases unmatched: 10. In germline, CDR1 is ENHRY, CDR2 SYGVKD. The CDR3 spells CAISEGQARPSYGYTF. DNA of the CDR3: TGTGCCATCAGTGAGGGACAGGCGCGTCCCTCCTATGGCTACACCTTC.

This clone was seen once. The rearrangement links TRBV27 to TRBJ1-6; D not certain. Germline assignment: CDR1 MNHEY and CDR2 SMNVEV (reference sequence). The CDR3 contains 18 residues. With 2 bases removed from V and 2 bases from J, the gap between germline ends came to 16 bases. The CDR3 sequence is CASSLEGQIGAYNSPLHF. The CDR3 DNA sequence: TGTGCCAGCAGTTTAGAGGGCCAGATTGGGGCCTATAATTCACCCCTCCACTTT.

This clone occurred once. The chain joins TRBV10-3 to TRBJ2-3; possible D gene TRBD1, 6 bases. The CDR3 sequence is 17 residues long. Per germline, CDR1 ENHRY and CDR2 SYGVKD. V was shortened by 0 bases and J by 6 bases, with 19 bases between the two germline ends. DNA for the CDR3: TGTGCCATCAGTGAGTCGACAGGAGCGGAGTTTTCTGATACGCAGTATTTT. Translation gives CAISESTGAEFSDTQYF.

V and J are TRBV6-5 and TRBJ1-5; no clear D. The CDR3 sequence is 14 residues long. V lost 0 bases and J 6 bases, leaving 9 bases between the germline ends. Germline-derived CDR1 and CDR2 are MNHEY and SVGAGI. In DNA form, the CDR3 reads TGTGCCAGCAGTTACTCGGGCGAAGGTCAGCCCCAGCATTTT. It translates to CASSYSGEGQPQHF.

The rearrangement links TRBV2 to TRBJ1-4, with a weak D call TRBD1 (5 bases). CDR1 and CDR2 from the germline V gene are SNHLY and FYNNEI. CDR3 size: 16 residues. V was clipped by 3 bases and J by 5 bases, with 16 bases between them. The CDR3 loop is CASSERQGEHNEKLFF. CDR3 bases: TGTGCCAGCAGTGAGAGGCAGGGCGAACACAATGAAAAACTGTTTTTT.

The chain recombines TRBV27 with TRBJ2-3; 8 positions agree with TRBD2. This CDR3 has 15 residues. Trimming at V came to 5 bases and at J to 4 bases, leaving 8 bases not matched to a gene. CDR1 is MNHEY, CDR2 SMNVEV, per germline (reference sequence). The CDR3 DNA follows: TGTGCCAGCAGTCTCCTCGGCGGGAGGTCAGATACGCAGTATTTT. This sequence encodes CASSLLGGRSDTQYF.

This clone was recorded only once. The chain uses TRBV9 and TRBJ1-2; possibly TRBD1 for D (6 bases). With 7 bases removed from V and 5 bases from J, the gap between germline ends came to 12 bases. This CDR3 is built from 12 residues. Germline-derived CDR1 and CDR2 are SGDLS and YYNGEE. CDR3 coding DNA: TGTGCCAGCTGGAACAGGGCGTATGGCTACACCTTC. This sequence encodes CASWNRAYGYTF.

The J gene is TRBJ1-5, the V gene TRBV19; D perhaps matches TRBD1 (5 bases). The CDR3 contains 17 residues. Looked up from germline, CDR1 is LNHDA and CDR2 is SQIVND (reference sequence). Trimming stripped 7 bases from V and 4 bases from J, with 23 bases between. CDR3 sequence: CASIEGENMGGNQPQHF. For the CDR3, the DNA is TGTGCCAGTATCGAAGGGGAAAATATGGGAGGAAATCAGCCCCAGCATTTT.

The genes are TRBV4-1 and TRBJ2-3, with a possible D match to TRBD1 (7 bases). V was clipped by 3 bases and J by 3 bases, with 10 bases between them. The CDR3 sequence is 14 residues long. CDR1 is MGHRA, CDR2 YSYEKL, per germline. In nucleotides, the CDR3 is TGCGCCAGCAGCCAGGAGGGACAGACAGATACGCAGTATTTT. Amino acids: CASSQEGQTDTQYF.

The J gene is TRBJ2-7, the V gene TRBV15, with D maybe TRBD2 (6 bases). The germline gives CDR1 LNHNV, CDR2 YYDKDF (reference sequence). The CDR3 covers 14 residues. The germline V and J ends were trimmed by 0 bases and 6 bases, with 12 bases remaining between them. CDR3 sequence (DNA): TGTGCCACCAGCAGAGATCTAGGCGGGGTCGAGCAGTACTTC. It encodes CATSRDLGGVEQYF.

The rearrangement links TRBV5-4 to TRBJ1-3; D may be TRBD1 (6 bases). V was pared by 0 bases and J by 1 base, with 11 bases between. Germline V gene lookup returns CDR1 SGHNT and CDR2 YYREEE (reference sequence). The CDR3 runs 16 residues. CDR3 in DNA: TGTGCCAGCAGCTTGGCAGGGGCGCGTTCTGGAAACACCATATATTTT. Amino acids: CASSLAGARSGNTIYF.

The chain combines TRBV19 with TRBJ1-2, with a possible D match to TRBD1 (6 bases). Per germline, CDR1 LNHDA and CDR2 SQIVND (reference sequence). CDR3 size: 11 residues. The V gene lost 7 bases and the J gene lost 8 bases, with 11 bases spanning the gap. The CDR3 region is CASISRGGYTF. In nucleotides, the CDR3 is TGTGCCAGTATCAGTAGGGGGGGCTACACCTTC. Full variable domain (rest looked up from reference TRBV19 and TRBJ1-2): DGGITQSPKYLFRKEGQNVTLSCEQNLNHDAMYWYRQDPGQGLRLIYYSQIVNDFQKGDIAEGYSVSREKKESFPLTVTSAQKNPTAFYLCASISRGGYTFGSGTRLTVV.

The chain links TRBV5-6 to TRBJ1-3; TRBD1 matches at 9 bases. The CDR3 consists of 16 residues. Per germline, CDR1 SGHDT and CDR2 YYEEEE. Germline trimming cut 4 bases from V and 0 bases from J; bases unmatched to any gene: 5. CDR3 nucleotide sequence: TGTGCCAGCAGCCGGGGACAGGGCCACTCTGGAAACACCATATATTTT. It codes for CASSRGQGHSGNTIYF.

The chain has TRBV5-1 and TRBJ2-3; unclear D gene. The CDR3 sequence is 16 residues long. The V gene's germline CDR1 is SGHRS and CDR2 YFSETQ. The V gene lost 0 bases and the J gene lost 2 bases, with 13 bases spanning the gap. CDR3 in amino acids: CASSLGVGANTDTQYF. The CDR3 DNA follows: TGCGCCAGCAGCTTGGGGGTAGGAGCCAACACAGATACGCAGTATTTT. Together with reference TRBV5-1 and TRBJ2-3, the CDR3 gives the full variable domain: KAGVTQTPRYLIKTRGQQVTLSCSPISGHRSVSWYQQTPGQGLQFLFEYFSETQRNKGNFPGRFSGRQFSNSRSEMNVSTLELGDSALYLCASSLGVGANTDTQYFGPGTRLTVL.

The chain carries TRBV30 and TRBJ1-1; D perhaps matches TRBD1 (6 bases). Between the trimmed V and J ends, which lost 6 bases and 5 bases, there was a span of 16 bases. The CDR3 sequence is 13 residues long. The germline gives CDR1 GTSNPN, CDR2 SVGIG (reference sequence). This chain's CDR3 is CACPGKGGTEAFF. The CDR3 DNA sequence: TGTGCCTGCCCTGGGAAGGGGGGGACTGAAGCTTTCTTT.

The V gene is TRBV7-2, the J gene TRBJ2-5, with 12 nucleotides matching TRBD2. Trimming took 5 bases from V and 4 from J; bases not matched to a gene: 14. There are 18 residues in the CDR3. The germline gives CDR1 SGHTA, CDR2 FQGNSA. The CDR3 spells CASSKSGLAGGRSETQYF. CDR3 in DNA: TGTGCCAGCAGCAAAAGCGGGCTAGCGGGGGGGCGGTCAGAGACCCAGTACTTC.

The V call is TRBV4-2, the J call TRBJ2-1, with 11 positions matching TRBD2. Germline lookup yields CDR1 LGHNA and CDR2 YNFKEQ. The CDR3 is made up of 17 amino acids. J gave up 7 bases and V 1 base, and 9 bases lay outside the gene matches. CDR3 in DNA: TGTGCCAGCAGCCAAGGATCTAGCGGGGGGTCTCGGAATGAGCAGTTCTTC. Encoded protein: CASSQGSSGGSRNEQFF.

The gene calls are TRBV30 and TRBJ1-1; TRBD1 agrees at 8 bases. This CDR3 has 13 amino acids. V dropped 8 bases and J dropped 3; count of bases not matched to a gene: 8. Germline CDR1 is GTSNPN and CDR2 is SVGIG (reference sequence). CDR3 DNA: TGTGCCAGTTCAGGGGGCCGGTACACTGAAGCTTTCTTT. Translation gives CASSGGRYTEAFF.

This chain connects TRBV6-6 to TRBJ2-7; TRBD1 agrees at 7 bases. CDR1 is MNHNY and CDR2 is SVGAGI in the germline V gene (reference sequence). Trimming cost V 6 bases and J 4 bases; bases outside gene matches: 3. CDR3 size: 12 residues. DNA for the CDR3: TGTGCCAGCAGGCAACAGGGGTACGAGCAGTACTTC. It is translated as CASRQQGYEQYF.